This T cell receptor (beta chain) was captured by sequencing in a study of identical twins. Study results and limitations: The study found weaker excess twin sharing in beta out-of-frame sequences.

This clonotype was found many times. The antigen remains undetermined. Between the trimmed V and J ends, which lost 3 bases and 4 bases, there was a span of 6 bases. This CDR3 has 12 residues. The germline V gene has CDR1 SGHTA and CDR2 FQGNSA. TCRdb used MiXCR to reprocess the 5' RACE reads, holding one entry per CDR3 protein. The data show about 730,000 distinct CDR3 sequences, 21% seen once. These data were also reused for a study on T cells expressing NK-cell markers. This second study says: Seven of the eight sequenced donors were HCMV-seropositive; one was seronegative. HCMV specificity of expanded NKG2C+ T cell clones remained unclear.

The material sequenced was PBMCs. The sequence was collected from a young woman in good health. The chain has TRBV7-2 and TRBJ1-2; D unresolved. This CDR3 reads CASSLDGYGYTF. The CDR3 bases are TGTGCCAGCAGCTTGGACGGCTATGGCTACACCTTC.